This TCR beta chain was captured in a study of a mutant IDH1 vaccine in newly diagnosed glioma (dated by TCRdb to the early 2020s). Looking at the study overall: Patients received eight vaccinations in weeks 1, 3, 5, 7, 11, 15, 19 and 23, corresponding to visits V03 through V10. The approximately 32 treated patients were around 62% male and around 40% female, with a mean age of approximately 40 years. Peripheral blood was drawn at six visits: V03 (baseline), V05, V07, V10, V12 and V13. Before enrollment, patients had received standard therapy of radiotherapy alone, temozolomide alone, or radiochemotherapy with temozolomide; most received the combination. Longitudinal TCRB deep sequencing was done for some 25 treated patients, wherever samples were available for exploratory analyses. Vaccination started 4-6 weeks after radiotherapy alone, or was given together with temozolomide cycles in the groups whose treatment included chemotherapy.

The research as a whole found: It was noted by the authors that analyses of patient blood samples could not be reproduced owing to sample limitations. PBMC samples for TCRB deep sequencing were selected based on availability. No apparent relationship was observed between pseudoprogression and alterations in the top peripheral T cell clonotypes detected by TCRB sequencing. Vaccine-induced immune responses across multiple MHC alleles were detected in 93.3% of patients.

The time point label on this specimen signifies: week 11, during vaccination. Each vaccine dose was 300 ug of a 20-mer mutant IDH1 peptide in Montanide, given subcutaneously with topical imiquimod. Donors had newly diagnosed WHO grade 3 or 4 IDH1-mutant astrocytomas with loss of nuclear ATRX. The samples were drawn from NOA16, a multicentre, single-arm, open-label phase I trial in Germany that tested a mutant IDH1 peptide vaccine in humans for the first time. Genomic DNA for TCRB sequencing was extracted from EDTA blood using the DNeasy Blood and Tissue Kit. For this clone: Its cognate antigen has yet to be identified. No base quality information exists; no much larger clone differs at one position.

Including the terminal cysteine and phenylalanine, the CDR3 comprises 14 residues. Only the CDR3 part of the read is kept: 42 bases, read in frame from the first base. Trimming costs V 8 bases and J 1 base, and their ends lie 14 bases apart. CDR1 and CDR2, looked up from the germline V gene, are MNHNS and SASEGT. Library generation was performed with the immunoSEQ multiplex PCR assay. The hsTCRB Kit was used according to the manufacturer's protocol to amplify rearranged TCR beta chain sequences. Sequencing of TCRB libraries was carried out on an Illumina MiSeq. The authors' pipeline ran thus. Demultiplexing, trimming and gene mapping were performed with the kit vendor's proprietary platform. TCRdb holds this immuneACCESS table with in-frame rearrangements only. Some clones are missing; in checked studies, unresolved V genes explain under half, and the rest has no known cause. Clone size and the V and J calls come from that table; the DNA yielded D and trimming. In this sample the table shows about 32,000 clones, roughly 80% of which occur a single time. The ten largest account for around 26% of the sample.

The sequencing used PBMCs, collected from a glioma patient whose treatment included an IDH1 peptide vaccine. This TCR was recovered from a man aged 30 to 45 with glioma. The V and J genes are TRBV6-1 and TRBJ1-1; 5 matching bases give a weak D call of TRBD1. The DNA is as follows: TGTGCCAGCGCGAGCGACAGCCAGAACACTGAAGCTTTCTTT. The translation is CASASDSQNTEAFF.